The 24 T cell receptor beta chains given below trace back to one sample, sequenced in a study of shared clonotypes between healthy human individuals. The method was immunoSEQ multiplex PCR; TCRdb's version includes in-frame clones alone and lacks a portion of them. The sample holds approximately 530,000 clones, about 96% seen once. Sequencing was performed on naive CD4+ T cells sorted from blood. Subset given: CD45RA+ positively selected. All receptors come from a woman aged 25 to 39 in good health.

V gene TRBV2 combines with J gene TRBJ2-7; weak D call: TRBD2 (6 bases). The CDR3 is 15 residues long. V shed 7 bases and J shed 2 bases, with 18 bases lying between them. Germline V gene lookup returns CDR1 SNHLY and CDR2 FYNNEI. The CDR3: CASTSYGGRTYEQYF. The CDR3 DNA is TGTGCCAGCACCTCCTATGGGGGGAGGACCTACGAGCAGTACTTC.

The chain has TRBV19 and TRBJ2-1; 7 nucleotides align to TRBD2. Germline CDR1 and CDR2: LNHDA and SQIVND (reference sequence). The length of the CDR3 is 16 residues. The trim removed 1 base at V and 2 bases at J, leaving 5 bases unmatched. The DNA of the CDR3 is TGTGCCAGTAGTATAGCTGCTAGCGGAACCTACAATGAGCAGTTCTTC. Translated: CASSIAASGTYNEQFF.

The chain employs TRBV18 and TRBJ2-7; no clear D gene. Trimming stripped 2 bases from V and 6 bases from J, with 17 bases between. The V gene's germline CDR1 is KGHSH and CDR2 LQKENI. CDR3 length equals 15 residues. This CDR3 reads CASSPALLELGEQYF. The CDR3 DNA reads as TGTGCCAGCTCACCAGCGCTCCTCGAGCTTGGCGAGCAGTACTTC.

This rearrangement joins TRBV11-1 to TRBJ2-3; D unclear. The CDR3 totals 13 residues. Per germline, CDR1 SGHAT and CDR2 FQDESV (reference sequence). V was trimmed by 4 bases and J by 2 bases, leaving 7 bases between them. The CDR3 sequence is CASSSGITDTQYF. Here the CDR3 DNA reads TGTGCCAGCAGCTCGGGCATCACAGATACGCAGTATTTT.

V gene TRBV19 combines with J gene TRBJ2-2; 8 nucleotides align to TRBD1. V lost 8 bases and J lost 5; bases outside the gene matches: 7. The length of the CDR3 is 14 residues. Germline V gene data show CDR1 as LNHDA and CDR2 as SQIVND (reference sequence). The CDR3 sequence is CASSGTGDTGELFF. The CDR3 coding sequence is TGTGCCAGTTCCGGGACAGGCGATACCGGGGAGCTGTTTTTT.

This rearrangement joins TRBV5-1 to TRBJ1-2, with TRBD1 identical over 8 bases. The CDR3 has 15 residues. Unmatched junction bases numbered 13, after V lost 7 bases and J lost 5 bases. Germline lookup yields CDR1 SGHRS and CDR2 YFSETQ. The CDR3 region has the DNA TGCGCCAGCTCTTCGTGGTCAGGGGGCGGATATGGCTACACCTTC. Its protein is CASSSWSGGGYGYTF.

This chain links TRBV6-6 with TRBJ2-5; maybe TRBD1 (6 bases). Per germline, CDR1 MNHNY and CDR2 SVGAGI (reference sequence). Trimming removed 6 bases at V and 5 bases at J, with 19 bases between. The CDR3 totals 15 residues. Written as DNA, the CDR3 is TGTGCCAGCAGCAAAGAAACAGGGATAGGGGAGACCCAGTACTTC. It translates to CASSKETGIGETQYF.

The chain is built from TRBV2 and TRBJ1-5, with TRBD1 as a possible D gene (5 bases). The germline gives CDR1 SNHLY, CDR2 FYNNEI. V was clipped by 3 bases and J by 2 bases, with 14 bases between them. The CDR3 length is 16 residues. The chain's CDR3 is CASSDGDGVRNQPQHF. The CDR3 DNA follows: TGTGCCAGCAGTGACGGGGACGGGGTACGCAATCAGCCCCAGCATTTT.

The gene calls are TRBV18 and TRBJ2-7; TRBD1 might be the D (5 bases). CDR3 length: 16 amino acids. The V and J ends lost 2 bases and 0 bases respectively, with 14 bases between them. CDR1 is KGHSH and CDR2 is LQKENI in the germline V gene. The CDR3 region has the DNA TGTGCCAGCTCACCATTTGCCCAGACAGCCTCCTACGAGCAGTACTTC. This sequence encodes CASSPFAQTASYEQYF.

The chain links TRBV9 to TRBJ1-2; 7 positions agree with TRBD1. Germline trimming cut 3 bases from V and 3 bases from J; bases unmatched to any gene: 8. Germline values: CDR1 SGDLS, CDR2 YYNGEE. This CDR3 has 15 residues. CDR3 coding DNA: TGTGCCAGCAGCGAGACAGGGCGCGCAGACTATGGCTACACCTTC. Translated, it gives CASSETGRADYGYTF.

This sequence joins TRBV6-1 and TRBJ1-2, with 7 bases identical to TRBD1. Germline CDR1 reads MNHNS; CDR2 reads SASEGT. The ends lost 2 bases at V and 1 base at J; junction bases unmatched: 1. This CDR3 contains 14 residues. CDR3 loop: CASSEQGVNYGYTF. CDR3 coding DNA: TGTGCCAGCAGTGAACAGGGGGTTAACTATGGCTACACCTTC.

This clone was seen just once. The chain is built from TRBV28 and TRBJ2-7; D call uncertain. V lost 5 bases, J lost 3 bases, and 5 bases lay in between. Germline assignment: CDR1 MDHEN and CDR2 SYDVKM. CDR3 length equals 11 residues. The CDR3 coding sequence is TGTGCCAGCAGTGGATTCTACGAGCAGTACTTC. It specifies CASSGFYEQYF.

V usage is TRBV6-1 and J usage is TRBJ2-7, with 7 positions matching TRBD2. The CDR3 extends over 17 amino acids. The V gene's germline CDR1 is MNHNS and CDR2 SASEGT. Trimming took 3 bases from V and 6 from J; bases not matched to a gene: 17. The CDR3 here is CASSERGGTTGTGEQYF. The DNA of the CDR3 is TGTGCCAGCAGTGAGCGGGGCGGGACTACGGGAACGGGCGAGCAGTACTTC.

J is TRBJ2-1 and V is TRBV6-1; D remains ambiguous. The germline V and J ends were trimmed by 9 bases and 5 bases, with 8 bases remaining between them. The V gene's germline CDR1 is MNHNS and CDR2 SASEGT. The CDR3 contains 11 residues. The CDR3 is CASFQNNEQFF. In nucleotides, the CDR3 is TGTGCCAGTTTCCAAAACAATGAGCAGTTCTTC.

This chain connects TRBV9 to TRBJ2-7; the D gene is possibly TRBD1 (6 bases). The CDR3 loop spans 13 amino acids. Germline assignment: CDR1 SGDLS and CDR2 YYNGEE. Trimming left V 1 base short and J 6 bases short, with 11 bases between. The CDR3 bases are TGTGCCAGCAGCGTAACTACAGGGTTCGAGCAGTACTTC. It is translated as CASSVTTGFEQYF.

The chain has TRBV5-8 and TRBJ1-5, with 8 bases matching TRBD1. The germline V gene encodes CDR1 SGHTS and CDR2 YDEGEE. The CDR3 contains 15 residues. V trimming: 4 bases; J trimming: 3 bases; junction bases outside the gene matches: 6. The CDR3 nucleotides read TGTGCCAGCAGCCATCCGGACAGGGTCAATCAGCCCCAGCATTTT. Amino acids: CASSHPDRVNQPQHF.

The genes are TRBV5-1 and TRBJ2-5, with 7 bases that match TRBD1. CDR3 length equals 14 residues. Trimming took 3 bases from V and 2 from J; bases not matched to a gene: 4. Looked up from germline, CDR1 is SGHRS and CDR2 is YFSETQ. As DNA, the CDR3 is TGCGCCAGCAGCTGGGGACAGACACAAGAGACCCAGTACTTC. Its protein is CASSWGQTQETQYF.

The chain uses TRBV20-1 and TRBJ1-2, with TRBD1 as a possible D gene (5 bases). CDR1 and CDR2 from the germline V gene are DFQATT and SNEGSKA (reference sequence). Between the trimmed V and J ends, which lost 5 bases and 7 bases, there was a span of 8 bases. The CDR3 runs 10 residues. The CDR3 protein is CSAPGFGYTF. The DNA for the CDR3 is TGCAGTGCTCCAGGGTTTGGCTACACCTTC.

This chain uses TRBV11-1 with TRBJ2-3; 9 bases are shared with TRBD1. V gave up 8 bases and J gave up 2 bases; unmatched junction bases: 14. This CDR3 comprises 17 residues. Germline V CDR1 and CDR2: SGHAT, FQDESV (reference sequence). The CDR3 DNA sequence: TGTGCCAGCCTCCATTCAACCGGGACAGGGAACACAGATACGCAGTATTTT. Amino acids: CASLHSTGTGNTDTQYF. Filled out from reference TRBV11-1 and TRBJ2-3, the complete variable domain reads EAEVAQSPRYKITEKSQAVAFWCDPISGHATLYWYRQILGQGPELLVQFQDESVVDDSQLPKDRFSAERLKGVDSTLKIQPAELGDSAMYLCASLHSTGTGNTDTQYFGPGTRLTVL.

The chain joins TRBV27 to TRBJ2-1, with 9 nucleotides matching TRBD2. Germline V gene lookup returns CDR1 MNHEY and CDR2 SMNVEV (reference sequence). The CDR3 totals 15 residues. V shed 2 bases and J 5 bases; nucleotides not matched to a gene: 4. The CDR3 loop reads CASSLAGGFNNEQFF. The CDR3 DNA follows: TGTGCCAGCAGTTTAGCGGGAGGGTTCAACAATGAGCAGTTCTTC.

This sequence joins TRBV28 and TRBJ2-7; the D is unclear. Germline CDR1 and CDR2: MDHEN and SYDVKM. V dropped 3 bases and J dropped 4 bases, with 22 bases sitting between them. The CDR3 extends over 17 amino acids. The CDR3 sequence is CASSFPSSTETLYEQYF. Here the CDR3 DNA reads TGTGCCAGCAGTTTCCCATCCTCGACGGAAACCCTTTACGAGCAGTACTTC.

This clone was found once. The chain is built from TRBV6-1 and TRBJ1-1; the D is unclear. The germline CDR1 and CDR2 sequences are MNHNS and SASEGT. Trimming cost V 6 bases and J 0 bases, with 2 bases left between them. The CDR3 consists of 11 residues. In DNA, the CDR3 is TGTGCCAGCAGAATGAACACTGAAGCTTTCTTT. Its protein product is CASRMNTEAFF.

The chain uses TRBV30 and TRBJ2-3, with D hard to call. The germline gives CDR1 GTSNPN, CDR2 SVGIG (reference sequence). The ends were cut back, 4 bases at V and 6 bases at J, with 8 bases in the middle. The CDR3 extends over 11 amino acids. CDR3 loop: CAWTTSDTQYF. Written as DNA, the CDR3 is TGTGCCTGGACTACTTCGGATACGCAGTATTTT.

The chain joins TRBV7-8 to TRBJ1-1; TRBD1 agrees at 8 bases. The CDR3 covers 15 residues. Germline V gene data show CDR1 as SGHVS and CDR2 as FQNEAQ. J lost 5 bases, V lost 4 bases, and 9 bases had no gene match. The CDR3 DNA sequence: TGTGCCAGCAGCTCTAGGACAGGGCGTTGGACTGAAGCTTTCTTT. Amino acids: CASSSRTGRWTEAFF.